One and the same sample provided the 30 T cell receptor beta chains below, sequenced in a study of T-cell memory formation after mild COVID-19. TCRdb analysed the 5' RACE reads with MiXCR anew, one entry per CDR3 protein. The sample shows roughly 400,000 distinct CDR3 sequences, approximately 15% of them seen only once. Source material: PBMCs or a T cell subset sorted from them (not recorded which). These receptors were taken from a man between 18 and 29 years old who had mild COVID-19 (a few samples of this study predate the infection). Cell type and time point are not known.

CDR3 residues: CASSQVTSGYTF. The CDR3 DNA reads TGCGCCAGCAGCCAAGTTACAAGTGGCTACACCTTC. The V call is TRBV4-1, the J call TRBJ1-2, with unresolved D. Per germline, CDR1 MGHRA and CDR2 YSYEKL. This CDR3 spans 12 amino acids. V was pared by 1 base and J by 7 bases, with 7 bases between.

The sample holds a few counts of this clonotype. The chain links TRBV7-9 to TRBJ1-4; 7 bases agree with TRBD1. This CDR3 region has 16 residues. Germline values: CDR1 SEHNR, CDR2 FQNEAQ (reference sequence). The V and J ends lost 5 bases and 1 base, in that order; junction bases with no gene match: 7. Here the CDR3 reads CASSTHRGRTNEKLFF. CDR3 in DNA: TGTGCCAGCAGCACCCACAGGGGAAGAACTAATGAAAAACTGTTTTTT.

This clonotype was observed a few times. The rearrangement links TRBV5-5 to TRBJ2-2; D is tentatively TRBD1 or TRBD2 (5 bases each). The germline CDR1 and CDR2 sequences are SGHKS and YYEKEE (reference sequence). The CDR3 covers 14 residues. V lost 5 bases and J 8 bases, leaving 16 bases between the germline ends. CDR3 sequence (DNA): TGTGCCAGCAGTTTTACGGGGCCCAGAGGGGAGCTGTTTTTT. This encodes CASSFTGPRGELFF.

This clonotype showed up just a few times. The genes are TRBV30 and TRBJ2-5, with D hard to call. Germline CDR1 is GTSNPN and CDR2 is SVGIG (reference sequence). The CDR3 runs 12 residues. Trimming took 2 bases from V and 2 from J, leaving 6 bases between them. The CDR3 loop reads CAWSIGQETQYF. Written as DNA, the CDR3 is TGTGCCTGGAGTATAGGGCAAGAGACCCAGTACTTC.

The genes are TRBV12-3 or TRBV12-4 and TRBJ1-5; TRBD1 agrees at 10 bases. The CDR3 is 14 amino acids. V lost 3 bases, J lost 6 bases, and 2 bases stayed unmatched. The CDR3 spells CASSFGTGAQPQHF. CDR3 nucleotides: TGTGCCAGCAGTTTCGGGACAGGGGCTCAGCCCCAGCATTTT.

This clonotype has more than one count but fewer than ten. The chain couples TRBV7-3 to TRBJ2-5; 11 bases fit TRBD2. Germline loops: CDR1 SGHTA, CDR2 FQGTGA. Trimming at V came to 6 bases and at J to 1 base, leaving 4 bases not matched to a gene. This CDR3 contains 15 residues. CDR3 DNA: TGTGCCAGCAGTACTAGCGGGGGCCCCCAAGAGACCCAGTACTTC. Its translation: CASSTSGGPQETQYF. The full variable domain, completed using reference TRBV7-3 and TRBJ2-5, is GAGVSQTPSNKVTEKGKYVELRCDPISGHTALYWYRQSLGQGPEFLIYFQGTGAADDSGLPNDRFFAVRPEGSVSTLKIQRTERGDSAVYLCASSTSGGPQETQYFGPGTRLLVL.

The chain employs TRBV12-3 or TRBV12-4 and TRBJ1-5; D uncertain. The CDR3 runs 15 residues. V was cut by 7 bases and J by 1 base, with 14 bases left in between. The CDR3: CASTDGVGSNQPQHF. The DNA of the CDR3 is TGTGCCAGCACCGACGGAGTAGGAAGCAATCAGCCCCAGCATTTT.

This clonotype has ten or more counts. In DNA form, the CDR3 reads TGTGCCAGCAGCCTCTCCGGGGGCCAGCCCCAGCATTTT. This translates into CASSLSGGQPQHF. The V call is TRBV12-3 or TRBV12-4, the J call TRBJ1-5; the D gene is possibly TRBD1 (6 bases). Deletions cut 6 bases from V and 7 bases from J, with 13 bases between. The CDR3 loop spans 13 amino acids.

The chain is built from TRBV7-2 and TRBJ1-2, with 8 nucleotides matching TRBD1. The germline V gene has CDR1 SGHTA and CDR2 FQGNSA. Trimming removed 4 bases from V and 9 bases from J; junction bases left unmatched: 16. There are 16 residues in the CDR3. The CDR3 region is CASSSTGPTGVNCYTF. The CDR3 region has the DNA TGTGCCAGCAGCTCAACCGGACCGACAGGGGTAAATTGCTACACCTTC.

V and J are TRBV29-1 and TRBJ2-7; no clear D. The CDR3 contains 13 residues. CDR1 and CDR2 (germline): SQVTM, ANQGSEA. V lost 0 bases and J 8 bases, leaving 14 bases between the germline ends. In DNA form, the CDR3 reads TGCAGCGTTGAAGATAACCGGTTGAGGAAGCAGTACTTC. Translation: CSVEDNRLRKQYF.

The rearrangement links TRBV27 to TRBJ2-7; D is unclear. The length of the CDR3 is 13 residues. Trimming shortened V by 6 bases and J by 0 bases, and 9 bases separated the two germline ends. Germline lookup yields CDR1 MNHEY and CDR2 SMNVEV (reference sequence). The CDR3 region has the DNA TGTGCCAGCAGATCTTCGGGCTCCTACGAGCAGTACGTC. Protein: CASRSSGSYEQYV.

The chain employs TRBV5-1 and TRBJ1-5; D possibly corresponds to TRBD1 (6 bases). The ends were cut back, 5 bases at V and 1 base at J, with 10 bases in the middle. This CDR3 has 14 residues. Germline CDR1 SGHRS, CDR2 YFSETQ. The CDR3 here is CASRPGVSNQPQHF. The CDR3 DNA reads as TGCGCCAGCAGACCAGGGGTGAGCAATCAGCCCCAGCATTTT.

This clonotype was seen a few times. The CDR3: CASSQDEGGRFGDTQYF. The CDR3 DNA reads as TGCGCCAGCAGCCAAGATGAAGGGGGCCGGTTCGGAGATACGCAGTATTTT. The gene calls are TRBV4-3 and TRBJ2-3; 7 bases map to TRBD1. Germline V gives CDR1 LGHNA, CDR2 YSLEER. The CDR3 is 17 residues long. Trimming took 0 bases from V and 5 from J; bases not matched to a gene: 11.

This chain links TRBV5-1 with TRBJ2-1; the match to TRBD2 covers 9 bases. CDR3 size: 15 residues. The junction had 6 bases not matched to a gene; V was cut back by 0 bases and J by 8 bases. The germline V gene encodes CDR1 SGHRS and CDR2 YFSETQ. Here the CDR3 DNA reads TGCGCCAGCAGCTTGGGGAGGCGGGGGGGCCATGAGCAGTTCTTC. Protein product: CASSLGRRGGHEQFF.

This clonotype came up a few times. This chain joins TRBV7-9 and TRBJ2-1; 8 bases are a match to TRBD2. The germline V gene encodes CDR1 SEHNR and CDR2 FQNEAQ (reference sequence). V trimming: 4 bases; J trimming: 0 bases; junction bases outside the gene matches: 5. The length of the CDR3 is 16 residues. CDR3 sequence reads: CASSSTSVSSYNEQFF. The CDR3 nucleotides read TGTGCCAGCAGCTCGACTAGCGTGAGCTCCTACAATGAGCAGTTCTTC.

This CDR3 is CASSFWTSGQETQYF. The CDR3 DNA sequence: TGTGCCAGCAGCTTCTGGACTAGCGGCCAAGAGACCCAGTACTTC. The chain recombines TRBV7-2 with TRBJ2-5; 10 nucleotides line up with TRBD2. In germline, CDR1 is SGHTA, CDR2 FQGNSA. The length of the CDR3 is 15 residues. J gave up 1 base and V 3 bases, and 2 bases lay outside the gene matches.

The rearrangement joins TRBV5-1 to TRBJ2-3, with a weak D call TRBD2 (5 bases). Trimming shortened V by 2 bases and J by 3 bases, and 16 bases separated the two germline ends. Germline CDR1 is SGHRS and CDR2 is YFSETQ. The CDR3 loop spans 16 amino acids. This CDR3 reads CASSLTPGRGTDTQYF. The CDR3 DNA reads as TGCGCCAGCAGCTTAACACCCGGACGGGGAACAGATACGCAGTATTTT. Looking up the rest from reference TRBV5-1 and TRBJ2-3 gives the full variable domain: KAGVTQTPRYLIKTRGQQVTLSCSPISGHRSVSWYQQTPGQGLQFLFEYFSETQRNKGNFPGRFSGRQFSNSRSEMNVSTLELGDSALYLCASSLTPGRGTDTQYFGPGTRLTVL.

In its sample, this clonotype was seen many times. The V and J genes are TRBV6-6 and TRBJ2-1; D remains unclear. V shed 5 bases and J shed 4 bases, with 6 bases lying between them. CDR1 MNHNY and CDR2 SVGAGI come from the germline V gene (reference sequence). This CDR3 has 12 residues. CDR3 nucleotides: TGTGCCAGCAGTCGAGGATACAATGAGCAGTTCTTC. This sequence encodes CASSRGYNEQFF.

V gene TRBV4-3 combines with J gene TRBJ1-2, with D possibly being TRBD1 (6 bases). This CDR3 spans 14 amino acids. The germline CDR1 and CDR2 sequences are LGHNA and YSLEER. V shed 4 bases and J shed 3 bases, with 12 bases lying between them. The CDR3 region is CASSRGRGDYGYTF. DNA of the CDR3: TGCGCCAGCAGCCGGGGCAGGGGTGACTATGGCTACACCTTC.

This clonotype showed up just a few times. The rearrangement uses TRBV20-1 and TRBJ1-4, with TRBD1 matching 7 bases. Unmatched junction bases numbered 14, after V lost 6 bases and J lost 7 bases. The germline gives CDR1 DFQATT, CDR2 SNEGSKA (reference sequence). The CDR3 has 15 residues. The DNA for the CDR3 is TGCAGTGCAACAGGGGAATCCCGTACCCGTGAAAAACTGTTTTTT. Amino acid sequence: CSATGESRTREKLFF.

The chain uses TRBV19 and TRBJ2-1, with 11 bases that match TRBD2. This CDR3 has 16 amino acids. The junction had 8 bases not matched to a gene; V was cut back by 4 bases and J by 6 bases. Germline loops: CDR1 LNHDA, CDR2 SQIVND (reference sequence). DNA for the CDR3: TGTGCCAGTAGTACTCGAAGACTAGCGGGGAGCAATGAGCAGTTCTTC. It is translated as CASSTRRLAGSNEQFF. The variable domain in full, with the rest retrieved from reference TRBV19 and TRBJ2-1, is DGGITQSPKYLFRKEGQNVTLSCEQNLNHDAMYWYRQDPGQGLRLIYYSQIVNDFQKGDIAEGYSVSREKKESFPLTVTSAQKNPTAFYLCASSTRRLAGSNEQFFGPGTRLTVL.

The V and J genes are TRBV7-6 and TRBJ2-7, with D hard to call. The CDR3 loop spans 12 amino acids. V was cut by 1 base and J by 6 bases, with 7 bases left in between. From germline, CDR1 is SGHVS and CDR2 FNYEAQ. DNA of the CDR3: TGTGCCAGCAGCTTAGTGGTAGGCGAGCAGTACTTC. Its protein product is CASSLVVGEQYF.

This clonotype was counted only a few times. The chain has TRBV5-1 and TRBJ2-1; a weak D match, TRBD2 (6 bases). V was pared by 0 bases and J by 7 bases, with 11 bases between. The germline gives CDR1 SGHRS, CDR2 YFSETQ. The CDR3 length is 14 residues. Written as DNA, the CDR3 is TGCGCCAGCAGCTTGGCCATCGGGGGTAATGAGCAGTTCTTC. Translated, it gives CASSLAIGGNEQFF.

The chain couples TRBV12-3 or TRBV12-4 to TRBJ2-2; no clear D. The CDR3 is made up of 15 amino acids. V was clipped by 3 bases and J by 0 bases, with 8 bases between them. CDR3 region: CASSFGASNTGELFF. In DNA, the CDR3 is TGTGCCAGCAGTTTCGGCGCCTCGAACACCGGGGAGCTGTTTTTT.

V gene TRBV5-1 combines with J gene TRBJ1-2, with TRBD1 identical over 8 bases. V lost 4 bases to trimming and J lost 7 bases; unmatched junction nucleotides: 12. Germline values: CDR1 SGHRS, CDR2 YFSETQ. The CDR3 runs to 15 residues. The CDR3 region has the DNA TGCGCCAGCAGCCCGGGACAGGCGCAAGGGACTGGCTACACCTTC. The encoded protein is CASSPGQAQGTGYTF.

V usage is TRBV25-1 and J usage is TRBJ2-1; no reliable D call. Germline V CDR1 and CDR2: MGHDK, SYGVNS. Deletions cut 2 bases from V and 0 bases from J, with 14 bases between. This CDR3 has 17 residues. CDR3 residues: CASSERRLSSSYNEQFF. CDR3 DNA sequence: TGTGCCAGCAGTGAACGGCGACTGTCGAGCTCCTACAATGAGCAGTTCTTC.

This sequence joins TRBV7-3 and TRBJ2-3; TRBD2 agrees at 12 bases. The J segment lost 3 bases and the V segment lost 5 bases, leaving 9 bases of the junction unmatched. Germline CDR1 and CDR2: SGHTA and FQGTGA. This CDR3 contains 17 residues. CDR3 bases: TGTGCCAGCAGCGTCACTAGCGGGGGGTTCTTGACAGATACGCAGTATTTT. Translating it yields CASSVTSGGFLTDTQYF.

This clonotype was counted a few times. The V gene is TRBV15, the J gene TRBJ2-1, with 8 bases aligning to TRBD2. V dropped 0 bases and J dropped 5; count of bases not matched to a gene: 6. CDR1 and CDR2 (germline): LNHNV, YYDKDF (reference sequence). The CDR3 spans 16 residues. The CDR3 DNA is TGTGCCACCAGCAGAGATTTAGCGGGGTTTAACAATGAGCAGTTCTTC. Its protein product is CATSRDLAGFNNEQFF.

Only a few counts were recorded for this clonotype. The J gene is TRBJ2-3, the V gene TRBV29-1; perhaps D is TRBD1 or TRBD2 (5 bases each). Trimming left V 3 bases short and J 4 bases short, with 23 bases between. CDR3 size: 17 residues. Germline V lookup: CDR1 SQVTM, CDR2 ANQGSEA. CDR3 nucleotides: TGCAGCGTTGACGTGGGGACCGATAGTAAATTCGCAGATACGCAGTATTTT. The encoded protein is CSVDVGTDSKFADTQYF.

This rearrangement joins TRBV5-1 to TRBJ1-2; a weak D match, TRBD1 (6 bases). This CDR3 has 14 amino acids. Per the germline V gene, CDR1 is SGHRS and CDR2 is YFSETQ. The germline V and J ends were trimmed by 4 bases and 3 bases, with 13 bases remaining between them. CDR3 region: CASSRRTADYGYTF. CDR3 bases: TGCGCCAGCAGCCGTCGGACAGCGGACTATGGCTACACCTTC.